A selection of T cell receptor beta chains follows, all from one sample in a study of blood T cell repertoires in COVID-19. The repertoire was sequenced with immunoSEQ multiplex PCR; TCRdb's copy has only in-frame clones and lacks some. The sample yields about 380,000 clones, 88% seen once. Source material: PBMCs or T cells enriched from blood (not recorded which). These receptors came from a woman aged 18-29 years who had recovered from COVID-19. Both conserved end residues are part of each CDR3. D genes are given only for firm matches. Size values are once, few and many counts, or a class for expanded clones, and some rows have none.

>once|NA|TRBV27|TRBJ2-5
TGTGCCAGCAGTCCCTCAGAGGCCCCAGAGTACTTC
CASSPSEAPEYF
>once|TRBD1|TRBV5-1|TRBJ2-5
TGCGCCAGCAGCTTGCAGGGGGCAGGCGAGACCCAGTACTTC
CASSLQGAGETQYF
>NA|NA|TRBV7-9|TRBJ2-1
TGTGCCAGCAGCTTCCGGGGGGCCCAAAACAATGAGCAGTTCTTC
CASSFRGAQNNEQFF
>few|TRBD2|TRBV5-4|TRBJ2-1
TGTGCCAGCAGTCCTAGCGGAAGCTCCTACAATGAGCAGTTCTTC
CASSPSGSSYNEQFF
>NA|NA|TRBV3-1/TRBV3-2|TRBJ2-2
TGTGCCAGCAGCCGATCTATAACCGGGGAGCTGTTTTTT
CASSRSITGELFF
>NA|NA|TRBV5-6|TRBJ2-5
TGTGCCAGCAGCTCCGGGATCGGCGGAGAGACCCAGTACTTC
CASSSGIGGETQYF
>NA|TRBD1|TRBV19|TRBJ2-5
TGTGCCAGTAGTATAGGACAGGGGGCTGGGACCCAGTACTTC
CASSIGQGAGTQYF
>few|TRBD1|TRBV30|TRBJ1-5
TGTGCCTGGAGTCAGGGGGCGAAAGGCAATCAGCCCCAGCATTTT
CAWSQGAKGNQPQHF
>NA|NA|TRBV7-9|TRBJ2-7
TGTGCCAGCAGACAGGGACGCTACGAGCAGTACTTC
CASRQGRYEQYF
>NA|NA|TRBV5-5|TRBJ2-7
TGTGCCAGCAGCTTGCGTGAGACAAGGCCAAATTACGAGCAGTACTTC
CASSLRETRPNYEQYF
>once|NA|TRBV7-6|TRBJ1-1
TGTGCCAGCAGCCAGACACGGATGAACACTGAAGCTTTCTTT
CASSQTRMNTEAFF
>NA|TRBD2|TRBV3-1/TRBV3-2|TRBJ2-3
TGTGCCAGCAGCCAAGAATTGGGCGGGGGGGTCACAGATACGCAGTATTTT
CASSQELGGGVTDTQYF
>NA|NA|TRBV5-6|TRBJ2-3
TGTGCCAGCAGCTTGTCGGGGGTGAGAGATACGCAGTATTTT
CASSLSGVRDTQYF
>NA|TRBD1|TRBV27|TRBJ2-4
TGTGCCAGCAGTGTGGGGACAGGGGACCTACTAGCCAAAAACATTCAGTACTTC
CASSVGTGDLLAKNIQYF
>few|TRBD2|TRBV6-2/TRBV6-3|TRBJ2-1
TGTGCCAGCAGTACTAGCGAGGACTACAATGAGCAGTTCTTC
CASSTSEDYNEQFF
>NA|TRBD1|TRBV6-5|TRBJ1-4
TGTGCCAGCGATAACCCCGGGACAGGGTGGGAAAAACTGTTTTTT
CASDNPGTGWEKLFF
>few|NA|TRBV5-1|TRBJ2-1
TGCGCCAGCACCCGGTTTGTTAGGAAATCGGGGAACAACTACAATGAGCAGTTCTTC
CASTRFVRKSGNNYNEQFF
>once|TRBD2|TRBV11-2|TRBJ2-4
TGTGCCAGCAGCTTAGGTAGCGGGGGGCCTAAAAACATTCAGTACTTC
CASSLGSGGPKNIQYF
>NA|TRBD1|TRBV4-1|TRBJ1-1
TGCGCCAGCAGCCCGCAGACAGGGATGAACACTGAAGCTTTCTTT
CASSPQTGMNTEAFF
>NA|TRBD1|TRBV11-2|TRBJ2-7
TGTGCCAGCAGCTTAGGGACGACAGGGGCGAGTTACGAGCAGTACTTC
CASSLGTTGASYEQYF
>NA|NA|TRBV5-6|TRBJ1-2
TGTGCCAGCAGCTTGCAAGGGGACTATGGCTACACCTTC
CASSLQGDYGYTF
>NA|TRBD2|TRBV15|TRBJ2-3
TGTGCCACCAGCGGGCCGCGGGGGGGCTCAGATACGCAGTATTTT
CATSGPRGGSDTQYF
>NA|NA|TRBV5-1|TRBJ2-7
TGCGCCAGCACTTCAACCCCCGGTCACGAGCAGTACTTC
CASTSTPGHEQYF
>NA|TRBD1|TRBV9|TRBJ1-2
TGTGCCAGCAGCCAACAGCCAGGGGGCGGCTACACCTTC
CASSQQPGGGYTF
>NA|NA|TRBV18|TRBJ1-5
TGTGCCAGCTCACCGTTTTCAGATAGCAATCAGCCCCAGCATTTT
CASSPFSDSNQPQHF
>NA|NA|TRBV6-5|TRBJ1-2
TGTGCCAGCAGACCCCGGGACTCGGGGAAAACTGGCTACACCTTC
CASRPRDSGKTGYTF
>NA|TRBD1|TRBV12-3/TRBV12-4|TRBJ1-2
TGTGCCAGCAGCACGACAGGGTACTATGGCTACACCTTC
CASSTTGYYGYTF
>NA|TRBD1|TRBV5-1|TRBJ1-1
TGCGCCAGCAGCTTGAAGGGACAGGGGGAGACTGAAGCTTTCTTT
CASSLKGQGETEAFF
>NA|NA|TRBV2|TRBJ1-5
TGTGCCAGCAAACTCGGCAGGGGTGCTCAGCCCCAGCATTTT
CASKLGRGAQPQHF
>NA|NA|TRBV6-5|TRBJ1-2
TGTGCCAGCAGTTACTTCGAAGAGGCTAACTATGGCTACACCTTC
CASSYFEEANYGYTF
>NA|NA|TRBV10-3|TRBJ1-4
TGTGCCATCAGTGAGTCAGGGGGGGCAACTAATGAAAAACTGTTTTTT
CAISESGGATNEKLFF
>once|TRBD2|TRBV6-5|TRBJ2-7
TGTGCCAGCAGTAGCGGGGGGATCTCCTACGAGCAGTACTTC
CASSSGGISYEQYF
>NA|TRBD2|TRBV5-4|TRBJ2-1
TGTGCCAGCAGCTTAGTAGCGGGGGACAATGAGCAGTTCTTC
CASSLVAGDNEQFF
>few|NA|TRBV9|TRBJ1-2
TGTGCCAGCAGCCCCCGATTGAGTCGCTATGGCTACACCTTC
CASSPRLSRYGYTF
>NA|NA|TRBV21-1|TRBJ1-1
TGTGCCAGCAGCTCCTTTCCGGGGGGGTTGAGCCGGGACACTGAAGCTTTCTTT
CASSSFPGGLSRDTEAFF
>NA|NA|TRBV7-9|TRBJ2-7
TGTGCCAGCAGCTTAGCGCTGGGACAACTCTACGAGCAGTACTTC
CASSLALGQLYEQYF
>NA|NA|TRBV3-1/TRBV3-2|TRBJ2-7
TGTGCCAGCAGCCAAGGGGCCAGAACCGAGCAGTACTTC
CASSQGARTEQYF
>NA|TRBD1|TRBV10-2|TRBJ2-7
TGCGCCAGCAGTCCAAGACAGGGGCTCTCCTACGAGCAGTACTTC
CASSPRQGLSYEQYF
>NA|TRBD1|TRBV5-4|TRBJ2-7
TGTGCCAGCAGCTCTAGTGACAGGGGGCTTCCCTACGAGCAGTACTTC
CASSSSDRGLPYEQYF
>NA|NA|TRBV4-1|TRBJ1-2
TGCGCCAGCAGCCATCCCTTGCGGGGGAACTATGGCTACACCTTC
CASSHPLRGNYGYTF
>once|TRBD1|TRBV5-1|TRBJ1-1
TGCGCCAGCAGCTCGGGACAGCTGAACACTGAAGCTTTCTTT
CASSSGQLNTEAFF
>NA|NA|TRBV6-5|TRBJ2-3
TGTGCCAGCAGTTACTTTCGGGGTAGCACAGATACGCAGTATTTT
CASSYFRGSTDTQYF
>NA|NA|TRBV2|TRBJ1-1
TGTGCCAGCAGCTGGACAGAAAACACTGAAGCTTTCTTT
CASSWTENTEAFF
>once|TRBD2|TRBV15|TRBJ2-7
TGTGCCACCAGCAGAGCAGCGGGGGGCGAGCAGTACTTC
CATSRAAGGEQYF
>NA|NA|TRBV7-9|TRBJ1-2
TGTGCCAGCAGCTATCACAGTCCAGAAGGCTACACCTTC
CASSYHSPEGYTF
>NA|TRBD2|TRBV6-2/TRBV6-3|TRBJ2-7
TGTGCCAGCAGTTCTCGCCGAATAGCGGGGAGATCCTACGAGCAGTACTTC
CASSSRRIAGRSYEQYF
>NA|NA|TRBV28|TRBJ1-1
TGTGCCAGCAGTTTAGCCCTGCGCTGGAGAACTGAAGCTTTCTTT
CASSLALRWRTEAFF
>NA|NA|TRBV12-3/TRBV12-4|TRBJ2-3
TGTGCCAGCAGTTTCGGGGGCACAGATACGCAGTATTTT
CASSFGGTDTQYF